This TCR beta chain was found in a study of CD8+ T cells in alopecia areata. Study as a whole: Twice daily, treated patients received 5 to 10 mg of oral tofacitinib. Study findings and constraints: Scalp data also include sequences from resident alphabeta T cells of normal skin. Affected scalp, especially in alopecia totalis/universalis, had a higher clonality than normal scalp did.

Turning to this clone: Its antigen is unidentified.

Germline V CDR1 and CDR2: SQVTM, ANQGSEA. Between the trimmed V and J ends, which lost 4 bases and 8 bases, there was a span of 15 bases. The length of the CDR3 is 13 residues. PBMCs served as the source from which CD4+ and CD8+ T cells were sorted. As the sequencing template, cDNA was produced by extracting RNA and reverse transcribing it. TCRdb's table, derived via immunoSEQ multiplex PCR, lists solely in-frame clones and lacks some. The sample yields some 95,000 clones, around 44% seen once. Source material: CD4+ T cells sorted from blood. This sequence was found in a human donor with alopecia areata. The rearrangement links TRBV29-1 to TRBJ2-1; no firm D call. CDR3 in DNA: TGCAGCGTTGGTGCGGTCTTGATCGATGAGCAGTTCTTC. Its translation: CSVGAVLIDEQFF.